Listed here are 31 T cell receptor beta chains from one sample, sequenced in a study of radiotherapy plus CTLA-4 blockade in lung cancer. TCRdb keeps only in-frame clones here, not all; method: immunoSEQ multiplex PCR. The sample carries about 48,000 clones, 80% to 90% recorded once. Sample: peripheral blood, taken from a patient treated with radiotherapy plus ipilimumab. The receptors originated from a human donor with non-small cell lung cancer that progressed on radiotherapy plus ipilimumab. Some clones in this sample may be carry-over from other donors' samples.

The DNA for the CDR3 is TGTGCCAGCAGTGTGGCGGGGTCCTCCTACAATGAGCAGTTCTTC. Protein sequence: CASSVAGSSYNEQFF. The rearrangement joins TRBV6-1 to TRBJ2-1; D possibly corresponds to TRBD2 (6 bases). Germline lookup yields CDR1 MNHNS and CDR2 SASEGT. This CDR3 region has 15 residues. The ends were cut back, 4 bases at V and 0 bases at J, with 10 bases in the middle.

This chain joins TRBV6-6 and TRBJ2-7; the D gene is possibly TRBD2 (6 bases). Germline loops: CDR1 MNHNY, CDR2 SVGAGI (reference sequence). This CDR3 region has 13 residues. As DNA, the CDR3 is TGTGTCACCCGGGGACTGACTTCCTACGAGCAGTACTTC. Amino acid sequence: CVTRGLTSYEQYF.

CDR3 residues: CASSIGQGKADTQYF. The CDR3 DNA reads TGTGCCAGTAGTATCGGACAGGGTAAGGCAGATACGCAGTATTTT. V usage is TRBV19 and J usage is TRBJ2-3; the match to TRBD1 covers 8 bases. V gave up 3 bases and J gave up 4 bases; unmatched junction bases: 6. This CDR3 is built from 15 residues. CDR1 is LNHDA and CDR2 is SQIVND in the germline V gene (reference sequence).

V is TRBV9 and J is TRBJ2-3; 10 bases are shared with TRBD1. The germline gives CDR1 SGDLS, CDR2 YYNGEE. This CDR3 region has 16 residues. V shed 1 base and J 5 bases; nucleotides not matched to a gene: 7. CDR3 sequence reads: CASSVRPGQGIDTQYF. The CDR3 coding sequence is TGTGCCAGCAGCGTACGCCCGGGACAGGGGATAGATACGCAGTATTTT.

This chain joins TRBV6-5 and TRBJ1-6; the D gene is possibly TRBD1 (5 bases). CDR3 length: 15 residues. The germline gives CDR1 MNHEY, CDR2 SVGAGI. V was shortened by 4 bases and J by 10 bases, with 17 bases between the two germline ends. In nucleotides, the CDR3 is TGTGCCAGCAGTTCCGGGGGGGTGCAGGAATCACCCCTCCACTTT. This codes for CASSSGGVQESPLHF.

The chain links TRBV6-5 to TRBJ1-2, with D possibly being TRBD1 (5 bases). V shed 2 bases and J shed 4 bases, with 11 bases lying between them. The CDR3 extends over 14 amino acids. The germline gives CDR1 MNHEY, CDR2 SVGAGI. The CDR3 sequence: CASSYDSRSYGYTF. DNA for the CDR3: TGTGCCAGCAGTTACGACAGCCGGAGCTATGGCTACACCTTC.

The J gene is TRBJ1-3, the V gene TRBV25-1; D uncertain. Trimming took 2 bases from V and 4 from J, leaving 12 bases between them. This CDR3 contains 15 residues. The V gene's germline CDR1 is MGHDK and CDR2 SYGVNS. The CDR3 region has the DNA TGTGCCAGCAGTGAAGTCGGGGTGGCGGGAAACACCATATATTTT. It codes for CASSEVGVAGNTIYF.

The table lists this clone with a count of one. The chain combines TRBV29-1 with TRBJ2-5; D not resolved. Trimming cost V 8 bases and J 4 bases, with 14 bases left between them. Germline V CDR1 and CDR2: SQVTM, ANQGSEA. The CDR3 consists of 12 residues. In DNA form, the CDR3 reads TGCAGCCTAGTGGAAAGAGGAGAGACCCAGTACTTC. This gives the protein CSLVERGETQYF. The full variable domain, rest sourced from reference TRBV29-1 and TRBJ2-5, is SAVISQKPSRDICQRGTSLTIQCQVDSQVTMMFWYRQQPGQSLTLIATANQGSEATYESGFVIDKFPISRPNLTFSTLTVSNMSPEDSSIYLCSLVERGETQYFGPGTRLLVL.

The chain joins TRBV5-5 to TRBJ2-1; maybe TRBD1 (6 bases). Per the germline V gene, CDR1 is SGHKS and CDR2 is YYEKEE (reference sequence). V was cut by 9 bases and J by 12 bases, with 22 bases left in between. This CDR3 is 13 amino acids long. The chain's CDR3 is CATSTQGPDGQFF. Here the CDR3 DNA reads TGTGCCACCTCCACGCAGGGGCCCGACGGGCAGTTCTTC.

This clone was seen only once. The CDR3: CASSLQGARDYGYTF. CDR3 DNA: TGCGCCAGCAGCTTACAGGGGGCGCGGGACTATGGCTACACCTTC. V usage is TRBV5-1 and J usage is TRBJ1-2; 9 nucleotides line up with TRBD1. Germline V lookup: CDR1 SGHRS, CDR2 YFSETQ. The CDR3 extends over 15 amino acids. V was clipped by 2 bases and J by 3 bases; unmatched bases: 5.

This sequence joins TRBV7-3 and TRBJ1-2; D gene ambiguous. Germline CDR1 is SGHTA and CDR2 is FQGTGA. The CDR3 consists of 14 residues. Trimming shortened V by 4 bases and J by 7 bases, and 16 bases separated the two germline ends. The CDR3 spells CASSSSSEGGGYTF. The CDR3 bases are TGTGCCAGCAGCTCCTCCAGCGAGGGAGGTGGCTACACCTTC.

This sequence joins TRBV21-1 and TRBJ1-1; TRBD1, the table's D call, lacks a check against the DNA. TRBV21-1 represents a pseudogene. The CDR3 length is 16 residues. The DNA for the CDR3 is TGTGCCAGCAGCAGGCTTCTAGGGACACCGAACACTGAAGCTTTCTTT. As protein: CASSRLLGTPNTEAFF.

The rearrangement uses TRBV7-2 and TRBJ2-1; 8 bases fit TRBD2. Germline CDR1 is SGHTA and CDR2 is FQGNSA. CDR3 size: 13 residues. The ends lost 8 bases at V and 3 bases at J; junction bases unmatched: 3. The CDR3 DNA reads TGTGCCAGCGCCGGGACTAGCTACAATGAGCAGTTCTTC. Translating gives CASAGTSYNEQFF.

The chain employs TRBV7-9 and TRBJ2-5, with D possibly TRBD2 on 6 matching bases. The assigned J gene may be wrong: the sequence end matches TRBJ2-7 better. Germline V lookup: CDR1 SEHNR, CDR2 FQNEAQ (reference sequence). This CDR3 spans 14 amino acids. CDR3 coding DNA: TGTGCCAGCAGCTTAGAACGGGGGAACTACGAGCAGTACTTC. Translated: CASSLERGNYEQYF.

The V gene is TRBV5-5, the J gene TRBJ1-6, with D perhaps matching TRBD1 (5 bases). V was clipped by 4 bases and J by 6 bases, with 29 bases between them. Germline CDR1 is SGHKS and CDR2 is YYEKEE (reference sequence). The CDR3 is 20 residues long. The DNA of the CDR3 is TGTGCCAGCAGCCCGGGAGGCGTCAGGGCGGCCCCCCGAACTAATTCACCCCTCCACTTT. Amino acids: CASSPGGVRAAPRTNSPLHF.

The rearrangement uses TRBV5-1 and TRBJ2-7, with TRBD1 as a possible D gene (6 bases). The CDR3 length is 13 residues. Looked up from germline, CDR1 is SGHRS and CDR2 is YFSETQ. V was shortened by 3 bases and J by 1 base, with 8 bases between the two germline ends. CDR3 coding DNA: TGCGCCAGCAGCTCGACAGGTTCCTACGAGCAGTACTTC. This codes for CASSSTGSYEQYF.

The V call is TRBV10-3, the J call TRBJ2-7; TRBD2 matches 10 bases. The CDR3 is 14 amino acids. Germline-derived CDR1 and CDR2 are ENHRY and SYGVKD. J was trimmed by 3 bases and V by 6 bases; bases with no gene match: 5. The DNA for the CDR3 is TGTGCCATCAGGTCCCCTAGCGGGAGCTACGAGCAGTACTTC. Amino acid sequence: CAIRSPSGSYEQYF.

The V and J genes are TRBV6-6 and TRBJ2-1, with 8 nucleotides matching TRBD2. Germline CDR1 reads MNHNY; CDR2 reads SVGAGI (reference sequence). The length of the CDR3 is 15 residues. V trimming: 7 bases; J trimming: 2 bases; junction bases outside the gene matches: 7. CDR3 in amino acids: CASTQRGLAYNEQFF. The CDR3 bases are TGTGCCAGCACCCAGAGGGGACTAGCCTACAATGAGCAGTTCTTC.

The chain employs TRBV5-6 and TRBJ1-2; D ambiguous. V dropped 3 bases and J dropped 6 bases, with 9 bases sitting between them. Germline V CDR1 and CDR2: SGHDT, YYEEEE. CDR3 length equals 12 residues. This chain's CDR3 is CASSYNNDGYTF. CDR3 coding DNA: TGTGCCAGCAGCTACAACAATGATGGCTACACCTTC.

CDR3: CASDRADGYTF. The DNA of the CDR3 is TGTGCCAGCGACAGGGCAGATGGCTACACCTTC. This rearrangement joins TRBV2 to TRBJ1-2, with TRBD1 identical over 7 bases. The CDR3 is made up of 11 amino acids. Germline CDR1 reads SNHLY; CDR2 reads FYNNEI. V lost 8 bases and J lost 6; bases outside the gene matches: 3.

V and J are TRBV5-4 and TRBJ2-1; possibly TRBD1 for D (5 bases). Germline V lookup: CDR1 SGHNT, CDR2 YYREEE (reference sequence). The CDR3 loop spans 15 amino acids. Deletions cut 1 base from V and 3 bases from J, with 11 bases between. This CDR3 reads CASSLQFQGYNEQFF. In DNA form, the CDR3 reads TGTGCCAGCAGCTTGCAATTTCAGGGCTACAATGAGCAGTTCTTC.

The J gene is TRBJ2-1, the V gene TRBV5-1, with 10 bases fitting TRBD2. The CDR3 contains 15 residues. V shed 4 bases and J 4 bases; nucleotides not matched to a gene: 5. Germline CDR1 SGHRS, CDR2 YFSETQ. For the CDR3, the DNA is TGCGCCAGCAGCCTGGGACTAGCGTTTTACAATGAGCAGTTCTTC. This encodes CASSLGLAFYNEQFF.

DNA for the CDR3: TGTGCCAGTAACGGGGGGGCAGATACGCAGTATTTT. It encodes CASNGGADTQYF. V is TRBV19 and J is TRBJ2-3; 8 bases fit TRBD2. In germline, CDR1 is LNHDA, CDR2 SQIVND (reference sequence). Trimming cost V 7 bases and J 4 bases; bases outside gene matches: 1. The CDR3 consists of 12 residues.

This chain joins TRBV11-2 and TRBJ2-5; 10 bases are shared with TRBD2. V shed 2 bases, J shed 0 bases, and the junction held 3 bases outside the gene matches. The germline V gene has CDR1 SGHAT and CDR2 FQNNGV. CDR3 length: 16 amino acids. In nucleotides, the CDR3 is TGTGCCAGCAGCTTAACTAGCGGGACGGACCAAGAGACCCAGTACTTC. Protein product: CASSLTSGTDQETQYF.

The rearrangement joins TRBV27 to TRBJ2-7, with TRBD2 matching 11 bases. This CDR3 is 15 amino acids long. From germline, CDR1 is MNHEY and CDR2 SMNVEV (reference sequence). After removal of 0 bases from V and 3 bases from J, the junction contained 1 base not matched to a gene. CDR3 amino acids: CASSLSLAGVYEQYF. CDR3 sequence (DNA): TGTGCCAGCAGTTTATCACTAGCGGGGGTCTACGAGCAGTACTTC.

The CDR3 is CATAAEAAGSYEQYF. The CDR3 DNA reads TGTGCCACCGCAGCAGAGGCGGCAGGGTCCTACGAGCAGTACTTC. The V call is TRBV15, the J call TRBJ2-7, with D tentatively TRBD1 (5 bases). The CDR3 is 15 amino acids. Germline V CDR1 and CDR2: LNHNV, YYDKDF (reference sequence). V dropped 8 bases and J dropped 1 base, with 18 bases sitting between them. The variable domain in full, with the rest retrieved from reference TRBV15 and TRBJ2-7, is DAMVIQNPRYQVTQFGKPVTLSCSQTLNHNVMYWYQQKSSQAPKLLFHYYDKDFNNEADTPDNFQSRRPNTSFCFLDIRSPGLGDTAMYLCATAAEAAGSYEQYFGPGTRLTVT.

For the CDR3, the DNA is TGTGCCAGCAGTATTGGACAGGGCCGCCCCCTCCACTTT. Its protein product is CASSIGQGRPLHF. This sequence joins TRBV6-1 and TRBJ1-6, with 8 bases lining up with TRBD1. V dropped 5 bases and J dropped 13; count of bases not matched to a gene: 7. This CDR3 spans 13 amino acids. In germline, CDR1 is MNHNS, CDR2 SASEGT.

The chain has TRBV5-1 and TRBJ1-2; D is unclear. The germline V gene encodes CDR1 SGHRS and CDR2 YFSETQ. V lost 0 bases, J lost 2 bases, and 11 bases lay in between. CDR3 length: 15 amino acids. The CDR3 reads CASSLDSYGNYGYTF. CDR3 in DNA: TGCGCCAGCAGCTTGGATTCTTATGGCAACTATGGCTACACCTTC.

The V and J genes are TRBV18 and TRBJ2-3; 10 bases align to TRBD2. V was clipped by 1 base and J by 2 bases; unmatched bases: 6. Germline V gene lookup returns CDR1 KGHSH and CDR2 LQKENI. This CDR3 is built from 17 residues. The CDR3 is CASSPLLAGENTDTQYF. The DNA of the CDR3 is TGTGCCAGCTCACCACTTCTAGCGGGGGAGAACACAGATACGCAGTATTTT.

This chain connects TRBV2 to TRBJ1-1; the D is unclear. Per the germline V gene, CDR1 is SNHLY and CDR2 is FYNNEI. This CDR3 comprises 12 residues. V lost 6 bases, J lost 0 bases, and 5 bases lay in between. The CDR3 sequence: CASSRLNTEAFF. CDR3 sequence (DNA): TGTGCCAGCAGCAGATTGAACACTGAAGCTTTCTTT.

This chain connects TRBV7-9 to TRBJ1-5; TRBD1 matches at 9 bases. This CDR3 comprises 17 residues. The junction had 11 bases not matched to a gene; V was cut back by 4 bases and J by 4 bases. The germline gives CDR1 SEHNR, CDR2 FQNEAQ (reference sequence). In DNA, the CDR3 is TGTGCCAGCAGCTCAGACCTCGACAGGGGGGTAAATCAGCCCCAGCATTTT. Residues: CASSSDLDRGVNQPQHF.